A selection of T cell receptor beta chains follows, all from one sample in a study of shared clonotypes between healthy human individuals. Profiled with immunoSEQ multiplex PCR; TCRdb holds only in-frame clones, not every one. The table has around 1.9 million clones, 93% seen once. Sequencing used naive CD8+ T cells from PBMCs. The receptors come from a man between 18 and 35 years old in good health. Some clones in this sample may be carry-over from other donors' samples. Each CDR3 is given with its conserved first and last residue. The D gene is left open where the match is weak. Not all rows give a size; the values are once, few, many and, for expanded clones, a class.

j_call d_call clone_size v_call cdr3_aa cdr3_nt
TRBJ1-5 TRBD1 few TRBV7-8 CASSQRTGSQPQHF TGTGCCAGCAGCCAACGGACAGGGAGTCAGCCCCAGCATTTT
TRBJ2-2 - - TRBV9 CASSVGSPGELFF TGTGCCAGCAGCGTAGGTTCACCCGGGGAGCTGTTTTTT
TRBJ2-7 - - TRBV14 CASSQERFYEQYF TGTGCCAGCAGCCAAGAGCGGTTCTACGAGCAGTACTTC
TRBJ2-3 - - TRBV12-5 CASGLSPPTSSSTDTQYF TGTGCTAGTGGTTTGTCCCCACCCACCTCCTCTAGCACAGATACGCAGTATTTT
TRBJ1-2 - - TRBV2 CASNGQVYYGYTF TGTGCCAGCAATGGGCAGGTTTATTATGGCTACACCTTC
TRBJ1-5 - - TRBV6-1 CASSEPASSNQPQHF TGTGCCAGCAGTGAACCGGCCAGTAGCAATCAGCCCCAGCATTTT
TRBJ2-1 TRBD2 - TRBV28 CASSLYGGSRGNEQFF TGTGCCAGCAGTTTATATGGCGGGAGCCGAGGCAATGAGCAGTTCTTC
TRBJ2-7 TRBD1 - TRBV15 CATKDRGALDEQYF TGTGCCACCAAAGACAGGGGGGCTCTGGACGAGCAGTACTTC
TRBJ2-5 TRBD2 - TRBV7-9 CASSLSAGDSGSKETQYF TGTGCCAGCAGCCTCTCGGCGGGGGATAGCGGGAGCAAAGAGACCCAGTACTTC
TRBJ1-1 - - TRBV30 CAWSVPGEAFF TGTGCCTGGAGTGTGCCAGGGGAAGCTTTCTTT
TRBJ2-1 - - TRBV29-1 CSVVASASFWNEQFF TGCAGCGTTGTGGCTAGCGCGTCATTCTGGAATGAGCAGTTCTTC
TRBJ1-5 - - TRBV4-2 CASSQGNLPQHF TGTGCCAGCAGCCAAGGTAACCTTCCTCAGCATTTT
TRBJ1-1 - - TRBV20-1 CSARGLGAFF TGCAGTGCTAGAGGGTTAGGGGCTTTCTTT
TRBJ2-7 TRBD2 - TRBV4-1 CASSEGLASYEQYF TGCGCCAGCAGCGAGGGACTAGCTTCCTACGAGCAGTACTTC
TRBJ1-5 - - TRBV27 CASRQSSYSNQPQHF TGTGCCAGCAGACAAAGTTCTTATAGCAATCAGCCCCAGCATTTT